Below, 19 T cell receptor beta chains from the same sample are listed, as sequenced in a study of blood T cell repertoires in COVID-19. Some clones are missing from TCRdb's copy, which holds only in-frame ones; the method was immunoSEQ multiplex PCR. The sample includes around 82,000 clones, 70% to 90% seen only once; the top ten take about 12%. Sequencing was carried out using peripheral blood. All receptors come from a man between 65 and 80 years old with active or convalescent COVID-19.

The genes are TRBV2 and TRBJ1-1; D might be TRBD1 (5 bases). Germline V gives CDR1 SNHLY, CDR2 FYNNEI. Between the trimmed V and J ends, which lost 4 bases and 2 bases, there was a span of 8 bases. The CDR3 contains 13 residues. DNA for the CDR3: TGTGCCAGCAGTGGACAGTTCAACACTGAAGCTTTCTTT. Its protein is CASSGQFNTEAFF.

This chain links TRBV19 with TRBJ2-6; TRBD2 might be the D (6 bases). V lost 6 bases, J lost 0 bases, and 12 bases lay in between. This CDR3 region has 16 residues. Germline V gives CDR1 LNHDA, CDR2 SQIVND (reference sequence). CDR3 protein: CASSRDGSSGANVLTF. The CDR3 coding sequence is TGTGCCAGTAGCAGGGACGGGAGCTCTGGGGCCAACGTCCTGACTTTC. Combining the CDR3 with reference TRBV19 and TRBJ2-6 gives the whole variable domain DGGITQSPKYLFRKEGQNVTLSCEQNLNHDAMYWYRQDPGQGLRLIYYSQIVNDFQKGDIAEGYSVSREKKESFPLTVTSAQKNPTAFYLCASSRDGSSGANVLTFGAGSRLTVL.

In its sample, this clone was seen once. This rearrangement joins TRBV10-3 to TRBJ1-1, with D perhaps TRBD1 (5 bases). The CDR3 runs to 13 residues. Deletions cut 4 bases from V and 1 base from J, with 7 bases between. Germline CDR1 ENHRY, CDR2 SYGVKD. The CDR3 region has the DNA TGTGCCATCAGTGTGGGGGGGAACACTGAAGCTTTCTTT. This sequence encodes CAISVGGNTEAFF.

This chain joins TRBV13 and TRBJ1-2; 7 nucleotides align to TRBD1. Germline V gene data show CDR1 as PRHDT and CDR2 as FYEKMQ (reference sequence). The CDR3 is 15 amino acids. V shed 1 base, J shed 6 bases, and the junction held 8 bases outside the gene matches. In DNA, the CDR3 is TGTGCCAGCAGCTTAGACAGGGGACGACTAAATGGCTACACCTTC. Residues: CASSLDRGRLNGYTF.

The DNA for the CDR3 is TGTGCCAGCAGTCCTCAGCGGGAGAACTATGGCTACACCTTC. Its translation is CASSPQRENYGYTF. The chain combines TRBV6-5 with TRBJ1-2; D is uncertain. V lost 5 bases and J 2 bases, leaving 12 bases between the germline ends. The CDR3 length is 14 residues. The germline gives CDR1 MNHEY, CDR2 SVGAGI.

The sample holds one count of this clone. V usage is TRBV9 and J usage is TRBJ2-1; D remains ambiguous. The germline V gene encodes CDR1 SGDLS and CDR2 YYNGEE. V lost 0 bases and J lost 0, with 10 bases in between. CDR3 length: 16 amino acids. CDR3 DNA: TGTGCCAGCAGCGTAGTGTCCGCGAGCTCCTACAATGAGCAGTTCTTC. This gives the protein CASSVVSASSYNEQFF.

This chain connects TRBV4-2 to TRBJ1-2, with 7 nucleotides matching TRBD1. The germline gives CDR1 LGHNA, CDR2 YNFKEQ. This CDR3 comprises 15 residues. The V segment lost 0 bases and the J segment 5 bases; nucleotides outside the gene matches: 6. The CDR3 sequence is CASSQDPQGQYGYTF. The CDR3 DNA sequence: TGTGCCAGCAGCCAAGATCCGCAGGGACAGTATGGCTACACCTTC.

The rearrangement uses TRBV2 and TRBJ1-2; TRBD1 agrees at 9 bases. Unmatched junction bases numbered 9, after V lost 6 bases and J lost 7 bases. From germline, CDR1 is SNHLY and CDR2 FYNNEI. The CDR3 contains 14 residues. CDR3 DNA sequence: TGTGCCAGCAGCCGGGGACAGGGTCTAGGTGGCTACACCTTC. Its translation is CASSRGQGLGGYTF. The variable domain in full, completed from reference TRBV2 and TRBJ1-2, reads EPEVTQTPSHQVTQMGQEVILRCVPISNHLYFYWYRQILGQKVEFLVSFYNNEISEKSEIFDDQFSVERPDGSNFTLKIRSTKLEDSAMYFCASSRGQGLGGYTFGSGTRLTVV.

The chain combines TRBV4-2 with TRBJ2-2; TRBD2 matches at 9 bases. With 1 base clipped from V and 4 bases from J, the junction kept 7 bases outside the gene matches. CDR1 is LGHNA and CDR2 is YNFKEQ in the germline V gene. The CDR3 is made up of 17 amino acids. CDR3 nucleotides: TGTGCCAGCAGCCAAGGAGGCGGGGGGGCCCTCACCGGGGAGCTGTTTTTT. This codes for CASSQGGGGALTGELFF.

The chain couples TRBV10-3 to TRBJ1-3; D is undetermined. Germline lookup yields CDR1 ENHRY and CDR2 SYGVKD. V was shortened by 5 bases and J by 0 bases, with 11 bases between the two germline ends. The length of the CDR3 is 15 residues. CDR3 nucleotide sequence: TGTGCCATCAGTCAGACTGAACTCTCTGGAAACACCATATATTTT. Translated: CAISQTELSGNTIYF.

DNA for the CDR3: TGTGCCAGCAGCCAACAGGGTCTGCGTAGTTCACCCCTCCACTTT. This translates into CASSQQGLRSSPLHF. The V call is TRBV14, the J call TRBJ1-6; TRBD1 is a possible D gene (5 bases). Germline V lookup: CDR1 SGHDN, CDR2 FVKESK. Trimming left V 2 bases short and J 9 bases short, with 14 bases between. The CDR3 length is 15 residues. The full variable domain, its missing parts supplied by reference TRBV14 and TRBJ1-6, is EAGVTQFPSHSVIEKGQTVTLRCDPISGHDNLYWYRRVMGKEIKFLLHFVKESKQDESGMPNNRFLAERTGGTYSTLKVQPAELEDSGVYFCASSQQGLRSSPLHFGNGTRLTVT.

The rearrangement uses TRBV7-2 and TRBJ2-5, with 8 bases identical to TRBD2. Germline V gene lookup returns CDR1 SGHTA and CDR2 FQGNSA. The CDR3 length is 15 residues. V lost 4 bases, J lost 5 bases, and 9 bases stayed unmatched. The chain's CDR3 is CASSSPRGGVETQYF. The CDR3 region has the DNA TGTGCCAGCAGCTCCCCCCGGGGGGGAGTCGAGACCCAGTACTTC.

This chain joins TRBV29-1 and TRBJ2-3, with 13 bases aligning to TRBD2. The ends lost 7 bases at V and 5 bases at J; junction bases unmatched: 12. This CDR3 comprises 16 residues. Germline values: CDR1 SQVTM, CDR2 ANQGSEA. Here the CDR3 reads CSAHRRTSGGGDTQYF. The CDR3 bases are TGCAGCGCCCACCGCCGTACTAGCGGGGGGGGAGATACGCAGTATTTT.

The CDR3 reads CASSLGDRSKSSYNSPLHF. The CDR3 DNA reads as TGCGCCAGCAGCTTGGGTGACAGATCCAAAAGCTCCTATAATTCACCCCTCCACTTT. V and J are TRBV5-1 and TRBJ1-6, with D maybe TRBD1 (5 bases). From germline, CDR1 is SGHRS and CDR2 YFSETQ. The CDR3 is made up of 19 amino acids. Trimming took 0 bases from V and 0 from J, leaving 16 bases between them.

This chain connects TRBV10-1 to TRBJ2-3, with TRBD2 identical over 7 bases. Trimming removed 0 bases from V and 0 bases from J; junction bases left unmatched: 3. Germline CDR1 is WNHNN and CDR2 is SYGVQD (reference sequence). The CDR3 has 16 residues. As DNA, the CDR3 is TGCGCCAGCAGTGAGTCCGGCGGGGGAAGCACAGATACGCAGTATTTT. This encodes CASSESGGGSTDTQYF.

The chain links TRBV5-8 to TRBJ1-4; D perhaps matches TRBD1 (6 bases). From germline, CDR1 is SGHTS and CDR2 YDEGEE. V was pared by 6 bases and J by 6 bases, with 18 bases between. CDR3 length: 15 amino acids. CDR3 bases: TGTGCCAGCACCTTTCCCGGCAGGGGTTATGAAAAACTGTTTTTT. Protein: CASTFPGRGYEKLFF.

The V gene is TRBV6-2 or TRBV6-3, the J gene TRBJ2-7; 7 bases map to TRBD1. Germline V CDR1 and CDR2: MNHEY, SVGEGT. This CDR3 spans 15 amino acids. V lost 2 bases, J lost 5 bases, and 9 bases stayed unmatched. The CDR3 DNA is TGTGCCAGCAGTTACACACAGGGGACAGTGGACGAGCAGTACTTC. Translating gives CASSYTQGTVDEQYF.

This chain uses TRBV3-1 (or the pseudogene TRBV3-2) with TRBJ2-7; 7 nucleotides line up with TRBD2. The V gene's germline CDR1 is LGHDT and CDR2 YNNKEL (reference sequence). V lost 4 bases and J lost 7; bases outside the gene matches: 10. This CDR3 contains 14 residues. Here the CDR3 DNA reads TGTGCCAGCAGCCCTACGTGGGAGGGAAGGGAGCAGTACTTC. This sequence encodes CASSPTWEGREQYF.

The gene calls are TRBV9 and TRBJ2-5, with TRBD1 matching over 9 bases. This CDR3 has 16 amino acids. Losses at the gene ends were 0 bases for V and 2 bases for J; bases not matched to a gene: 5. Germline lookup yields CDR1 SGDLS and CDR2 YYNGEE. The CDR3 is CASSVVDRGYQETQYF. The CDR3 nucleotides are TGTGCCAGCAGCGTAGTGGACAGGGGTTATCAAGAGACCCAGTACTTC.